The 24 T cell receptor beta chains reported below all come from one sample, sequenced in a study of shared clonotypes between healthy human individuals. TCRdb's table, derived via immunoSEQ multiplex PCR, lists solely in-frame clones and lacks some. Of around 2.1 million clones in the sample, about 93% were seen once. It was CD45RO-negative cells, positively selected for CCR7, that made up naive CD8 cells, with terminally differentiated effector memory CD45RA+ cells excluded. Sequencing input: naive CD8+ T cells from PBMCs. The receptor set was obtained from a man aged 18 to 30 in good health. Some clones in this sample may be carry-over from other donors' samples.

The gene calls are TRBV27 and TRBJ2-3; D is unresolved. The CDR3 is 15 residues long. Germline CDR1 is MNHEY and CDR2 is SMNVEV (reference sequence). Trimming shortened V by 6 bases and J by 4 bases, and 17 bases separated the two germline ends. The DNA of the CDR3 is TGTGCCAGCAGCCTCTCCGATTGGAGACCAGATACGCAGTATTTT. This gives the protein CASSLSDWRPDTQYF.

The rearrangement joins TRBV15 to TRBJ1-5; a possible D gene is TRBD1 (5 bases). CDR1 is LNHNV and CDR2 is YYDKDF in the germline V gene (reference sequence). Trimming left V 0 bases short and J 10 bases short, with 16 bases between. This CDR3 contains 15 residues. In DNA form, the CDR3 reads TGTGCCACCAGCAGAGATAGACAAGGGGTTCACCCCCAGCATTTT. Protein: CATSRDRQGVHPQHF. Complete variable domain (other parts from reference TRBV15 and TRBJ1-5): DAMVIQNPRYQVTQFGKPVTLSCSQTLNHNVMYWYQQKSSQAPKLLFHYYDKDFNNEADTPDNFQSRRPNTSFCFLDIRSPGLGDTAMYLCATSRDRQGVHPQHFGDGTRLSIL.

The V call is TRBV6-5, the J call TRBJ1-2; maybe TRBD1 (5 bases). The length of the CDR3 is 13 residues. The germline V gene has CDR1 MNHEY and CDR2 SVGAGI. V was trimmed by 8 bases and J by 3 bases, leaving 13 bases between them. The CDR3 spells CASSGDDYYGYTF. The CDR3 DNA reads as TGTGCCAGCTCGGGGGATGATTACTATGGCTACACCTTC.

The chain has TRBV5-4 and TRBJ2-7, with TRBD1 matching over 10 bases. CDR3 length: 14 amino acids. The V gene's germline CDR1 is SGHNT and CDR2 YYREEE (reference sequence). After removal of 9 bases from V and 3 bases from J, the junction contained 9 bases not matched to a gene. DNA for the CDR3: TGTGCCACTTCAGACAGGGGGCTTATCTACGAGCAGTACTTC. This codes for CATSDRGLIYEQYF.

The chain couples TRBV4-1 to TRBJ2-7, with 11 positions matching TRBD1. The CDR3 loop spans 18 amino acids. J lost 0 bases, V lost 4 bases, and 11 bases had no gene match. Looked up from germline, CDR1 is MGHRA and CDR2 is YSYEKL. The CDR3 region is CASSPTTGQGASSYEQYF. The CDR3 nucleotides are TGCGCCAGCAGCCCTACAACCGGACAGGGGGCTTCCTCCTACGAGCAGTACTTC.

The rearrangement joins TRBV9 to TRBJ2-7; D possibly uses TRBD1 or TRBD2 (6 bases each). V shed 3 bases and J shed 5 bases, with 21 bases lying between them. The CDR3 runs 16 residues. Germline loops: CDR1 SGDLS, CDR2 YYNGEE. In nucleotides, the CDR3 is TGTGCCAGCAGCGCCCGTGGGGGCGGGAAAACCCACGAGCAGTACTTC. This codes for CASSARGGGKTHEQYF.

The rearrangement joins TRBV19 to TRBJ1-1; 7 bases align to TRBD1. Germline V CDR1 and CDR2: LNHDA, SQIVND (reference sequence). With 1 base clipped from V and 8 bases from J, the junction kept 4 bases outside the gene matches. This CDR3 contains 13 residues. This chain's CDR3 is CASSIGQGEEAFF. The CDR3 DNA reads TGTGCCAGTAGTATAGGACAGGGTGAGGAAGCTTTCTTT.

The rearrangement links TRBV4-3 to TRBJ2-3; TRBD2 aligns across 10 bases. V trimming: 1 base; J trimming: 6 bases; junction bases outside the gene matches: 10. Germline CDR1 and CDR2: LGHNA and YSLEER. This CDR3 region has 17 residues. This chain's CDR3 is CASSQGLAGGLVDTQYF. DNA of the CDR3: TGCGCCAGCAGCCAAGGACTAGCGGGCGGGTTAGTGGATACGCAGTATTTT.

This clone appeared a few times. Additional DNA sequences in this sample encode the identical CDR3. V gene TRBV27 combines with J gene TRBJ1-5; 9 bases line up with TRBD1. CDR1 is MNHEY, CDR2 SMNVEV, per germline (reference sequence). The CDR3 totals 14 residues. Germline trimming cut 2 bases from V and 6 bases from J; bases unmatched to any gene: 2. The CDR3 is CASSLTGGSQPQHF. The CDR3 DNA reads as TGTGCCAGCAGTTTAACAGGGGGCAGTCAGCCCCAGCATTTT.

Worth noting for this clone: This sample includes further DNA sequences coding for the same CDR3. The chain couples TRBV27 to TRBJ2-7; 7 bases match TRBD2. The ends lost 3 bases at V and 3 bases at J; junction bases unmatched: 5. There are 14 residues in the CDR3. Germline V CDR1 and CDR2: MNHEY, SMNVEV (reference sequence). The chain's CDR3 is CASSFGGSSYEQYF. CDR3 nucleotide sequence: TGTGCCAGCAGTTTCGGCGGGAGTAGCTACGAGCAGTACTTC.

The V gene is TRBV11-2, the J gene TRBJ2-2; 8 bases fit TRBD2. The V and J ends lost 6 bases and 4 bases, in that order; junction bases with no gene match: 16. The CDR3 spans 18 residues. The germline gives CDR1 SGHAT, CDR2 FQNNGV. CDR3 bases: TGTGCCAGCAGGAGCGACAGAAGCGGGAGTAGGTTCACCGGGGAGCTGTTTTTT. Amino acid sequence: CASRSDRSGSRFTGELFF.

CDR3: CASSPKRGSGSSRDEQYF. In DNA form, the CDR3 reads TGTGCCAGCAGCCCCAAGAGGGGTAGCGGGAGTTCTAGGGACGAGCAGTACTTC. This chain uses TRBV9 with TRBJ2-7; 9 bases are shared with TRBD2. J was trimmed by 5 bases and V by 4 bases; bases with no gene match: 19. The CDR3 loop spans 18 amino acids. Germline lookup yields CDR1 SGDLS and CDR2 YYNGEE.

This rearrangement joins TRBV27 to TRBJ2-1; 9 bases match TRBD2. The CDR3 contains 16 residues. Germline V gene sequence: CDR1 MNHEY, CDR2 SMNVEV (reference sequence). The V and J ends lost 2 bases and 2 bases, in that order; junction bases with no gene match: 4. CDR3 sequence: CASSLAIAGAYNEQFF. In nucleotides, the CDR3 is TGTGCCAGCAGTTTAGCCATAGCGGGAGCCTACAATGAGCAGTTCTTC.

CDR3 DNA: TGCGCCAGCAGCCCTAAAACTAAACAGGATGCTGGCTACACCTTC. Translated, it gives CASSPKTKQDAGYTF. The J gene is TRBJ1-2, the V gene TRBV4-1, with D possibly matching TRBD1 (5 bases). V was cut by 4 bases and J by 7 bases, with 19 bases left in between. The CDR3 runs 15 residues. CDR1 and CDR2 from the germline V gene are MGHRA and YSYEKL.

The chain carries TRBV6-5 and TRBJ1-2, with D hard to call. There are 15 residues in the CDR3. The V gene's germline CDR1 is MNHEY and CDR2 SVGAGI. V was pared by 3 bases and J by 5 bases, with 16 bases between. CDR3 sequence reads: CASSYSTGYGYGYTF. The CDR3 nucleotides are TGTGCCAGCAGTTATTCGACCGGGTACGGTTATGGCTACACCTTC.

The V and J genes are TRBV27 and TRBJ2-2; 7 nucleotides agree with TRBD2. Germline loops: CDR1 MNHEY, CDR2 SMNVEV (reference sequence). After removal of 1 base from V and 7 bases from J, the junction contained 15 bases not matched to a gene. The CDR3 length is 18 residues. In DNA form, the CDR3 reads TGTGCCAGCAGTTTATTTTTCCCCCCCACTAGCGAGGGCGGGGAGCTGTTTTTT. Translating it yields CASSLFFPPTSEGGELFF.

The V and J genes are TRBV7-9 and TRBJ2-7; D perhaps matches TRBD1 (6 bases). V lost 8 bases and J 3 bases, leaving 20 bases between the germline ends. CDR1 is SEHNR and CDR2 is FQNEAQ in the germline V gene (reference sequence). The CDR3 loop spans 15 amino acids. As DNA, the CDR3 is TGTGCCAGCTCCTGGCTGGGACAAGGCATCTACGAGCAGTACTTC. Its protein is CASSWLGQGIYEQYF.

V gene TRBV29-1 combines with J gene TRBJ1-1, with D unclear. The V and J ends lost 4 bases and 6 bases respectively, with 18 bases between them. Per germline, CDR1 SQVTM and CDR2 ANQGSEA. This CDR3 spans 14 amino acids. CDR3 region: CSVAKGPPGAEAFF. Written as DNA, the CDR3 is TGCAGCGTTGCTAAAGGCCCGCCGGGCGCTGAAGCTTTCTTT.

The chain employs TRBV27 and TRBJ1-5; weak D call: TRBD1 (6 bases). Trimming took 6 bases from V and 7 from J, leaving 16 bases between them. Germline lookup yields CDR1 MNHEY and CDR2 SMNVEV (reference sequence). The CDR3 extends over 14 amino acids. The CDR3 here is CASRPGTPGQPQHF. Written as DNA, the CDR3 is TGTGCCAGCAGGCCCGGGACACCGGGACAGCCCCAGCATTTT.

The gene calls are TRBV4-1 and TRBJ2-7; D unresolved. The CDR3 has 15 amino acids. Germline loops: CDR1 MGHRA, CDR2 YSYEKL. The germline V and J ends were trimmed by 1 base and 3 bases, with 13 bases remaining between them. This CDR3 is CASSQGHGSGYEQYF. DNA of the CDR3: TGCGCCAGCAGCCAAGGACACGGGTCGGGCTACGAGCAGTACTTC.

CDR3 protein: CAWREPGQGIYNEQFF. CDR3 sequence (DNA): TGTGCCTGGAGAGAGCCGGGACAGGGGATATACAATGAGCAGTTCTTC. The chain uses TRBV30 and TRBJ2-1, with 10 bases fitting TRBD1. The CDR3 covers 16 residues. Losses at the gene ends were 3 bases for V and 4 bases for J; bases not matched to a gene: 9. Germline assignment: CDR1 GTSNPN and CDR2 SVGIG (reference sequence).

The chain carries TRBV19 and TRBJ1-2; D call uncertain. In germline, CDR1 is LNHDA, CDR2 SQIVND (reference sequence). CDR3 length equals 14 residues. Trimming left V 4 bases short and J 8 bases short, with 17 bases between. The CDR3 nucleotides read TGTGCCAGTAGTACCGGGATCTCGGGCGGCGGCTACACCTTC. Amino acids: CASSTGISGGGYTF.

This chain's CDR3 is CASSQDFPGPYYGYTF. The CDR3 coding sequence is TGCGCCAGCAGCCAAGATTTTCCAGGGCCCTACTATGGCTACACCTTC. V and J are TRBV4-3 and TRBJ1-2; tentative D call: TRBD1 (5 bases). Germline V gene data show CDR1 as LGHNA and CDR2 as YSLEER. CDR3 size: 16 residues. V lost 0 bases and J 3 bases, leaving 14 bases between the germline ends.

This rearrangement joins TRBV19 to TRBJ1-1, with D perhaps TRBD1 (5 bases). CDR1 is LNHDA and CDR2 is SQIVND in the germline V gene (reference sequence). V lost 6 bases and J 1 base, leaving 12 bases between the germline ends. The CDR3 sequence is 14 residues long. CDR3 sequence: CASRDSAQNTEAFF. CDR3 nucleotide sequence: TGTGCCAGTAGAGACAGTGCCCAGAACACTGAAGCTTTCTTT.